This T cell receptor (beta chain) came from a study of T cell responses to AZD1222 COVID-19 vaccine. This CDR3 is 13 amino acids long. Between the trimmed V and J ends, which lost 3 bases and 5 bases, there was a span of 12 bases. CDR1 and CDR2 (germline): SQVTM, ANQGSEA. Some clones are missing from TCRdb's copy, which holds only in-frame ones; the method was immunoSEQ multiplex PCR. The data show 150,000 or so clones, with over 85% seen just once and approximately 17% held by the top ten. The material was peripheral blood, obtained on day 0 of AZD1222 vaccination. The chain couples TRBV29-1 to TRBJ2-3, with D perhaps TRBD1 or TRBD2 (5 bases each). The TCR sequence derives from an adult in good health. The CDR3 DNA reads as TGCAGCGTTGAGGGCAGGGCGGGAGATACGCAGTATTTT. Amino acids: CSVEGRAGDTQYF.